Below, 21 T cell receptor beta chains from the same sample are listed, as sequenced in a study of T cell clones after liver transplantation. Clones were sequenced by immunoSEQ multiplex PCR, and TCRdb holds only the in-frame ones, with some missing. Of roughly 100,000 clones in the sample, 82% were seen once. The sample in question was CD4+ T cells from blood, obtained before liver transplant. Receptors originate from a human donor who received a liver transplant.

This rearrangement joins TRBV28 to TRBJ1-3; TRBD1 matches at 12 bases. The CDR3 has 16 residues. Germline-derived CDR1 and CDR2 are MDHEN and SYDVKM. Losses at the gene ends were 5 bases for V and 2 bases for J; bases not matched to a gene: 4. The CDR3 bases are TGTGCCAGCAGTGGGGGGACAGGGGGCACTGGAAACACCATATATTTT. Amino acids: CASSGGTGGTGNTIYF.

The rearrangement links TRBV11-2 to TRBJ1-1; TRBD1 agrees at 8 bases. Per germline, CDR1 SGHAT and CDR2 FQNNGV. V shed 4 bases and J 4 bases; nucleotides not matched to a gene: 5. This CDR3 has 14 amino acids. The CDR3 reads CASSYRTGSTEAFF. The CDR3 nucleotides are TGTGCCAGCAGCTACCGGACAGGGAGCACTGAAGCTTTCTTT.

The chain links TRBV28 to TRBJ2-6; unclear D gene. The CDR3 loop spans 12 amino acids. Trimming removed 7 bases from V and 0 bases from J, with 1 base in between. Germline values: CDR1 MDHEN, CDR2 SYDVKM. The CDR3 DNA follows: TGTGCCAGCAACTCTGGGGCCAACGTCCTGACTTTC. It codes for CASNSGANVLTF.

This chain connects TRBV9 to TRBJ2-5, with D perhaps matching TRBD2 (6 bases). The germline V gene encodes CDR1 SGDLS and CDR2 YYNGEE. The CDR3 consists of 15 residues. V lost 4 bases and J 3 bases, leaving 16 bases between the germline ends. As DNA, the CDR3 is TGTGCCAGCAGCTACCGAGGACTAATGAAAGAGACCCAGTACTTC. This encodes CASSYRGLMKETQYF.

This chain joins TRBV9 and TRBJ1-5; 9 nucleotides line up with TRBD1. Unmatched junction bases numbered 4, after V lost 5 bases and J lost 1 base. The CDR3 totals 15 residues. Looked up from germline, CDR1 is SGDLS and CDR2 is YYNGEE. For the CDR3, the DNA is TGTGCCAGCAGTACAGGGGGCGCGAGCAATCAGCCCCAGCATTTT. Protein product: CASSTGGASNQPQHF.

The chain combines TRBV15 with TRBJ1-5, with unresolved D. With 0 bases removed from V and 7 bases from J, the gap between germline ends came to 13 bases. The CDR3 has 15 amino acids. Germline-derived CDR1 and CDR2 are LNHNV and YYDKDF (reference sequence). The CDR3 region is CATSRELGVVQPQHF. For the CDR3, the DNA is TGTGCCACCAGCAGAGAATTGGGAGTAGTACAGCCCCAGCATTTT. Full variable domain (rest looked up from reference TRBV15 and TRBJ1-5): DAMVIQNPRYQVTQFGKPVTLSCSQTLNHNVMYWYQQKSSQAPKLLFHYYDKDFNNEADTPDNFQSRRPNTSFCFLDIRSPGLGDTAMYLCATSRELGVVQPQHFGDGTRLSIL.

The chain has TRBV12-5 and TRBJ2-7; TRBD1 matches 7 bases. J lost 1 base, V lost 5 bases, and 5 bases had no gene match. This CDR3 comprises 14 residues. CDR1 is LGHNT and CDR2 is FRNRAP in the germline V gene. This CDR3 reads CASGPTGKSYEQYF. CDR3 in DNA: TGTGCTAGTGGTCCGACAGGGAAGTCCTACGAGCAGTACTTC.

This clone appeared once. The CDR3 DNA sequence: TGTGCAAGTCGCTCGCCAGGGGAATCCTACGAGCAGTACTTC. Its protein product is CASRSPGESYEQYF. The gene calls are TRBV12-2 and TRBJ2-7; the tabulated D call, TRBD1, remains unverified against the DNA. TRBV12-2 counts as a pseudogene. The CDR3 runs to 14 residues.

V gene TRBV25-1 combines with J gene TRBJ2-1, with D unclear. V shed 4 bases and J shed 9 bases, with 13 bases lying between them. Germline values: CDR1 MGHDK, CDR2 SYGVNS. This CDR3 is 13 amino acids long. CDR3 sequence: CASSGSPAFEQFF. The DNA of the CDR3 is TGTGCCAGCAGTGGATCCCCGGCCTTTGAGCAGTTCTTC.

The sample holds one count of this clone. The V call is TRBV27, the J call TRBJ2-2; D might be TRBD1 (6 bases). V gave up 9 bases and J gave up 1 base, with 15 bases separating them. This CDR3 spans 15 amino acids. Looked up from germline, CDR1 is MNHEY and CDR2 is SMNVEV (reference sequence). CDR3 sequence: CASNIRGLNTGELFF. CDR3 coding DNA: TGTGCCAGTAATATCAGGGGCCTGAACACCGGGGAGCTGTTTTTT.

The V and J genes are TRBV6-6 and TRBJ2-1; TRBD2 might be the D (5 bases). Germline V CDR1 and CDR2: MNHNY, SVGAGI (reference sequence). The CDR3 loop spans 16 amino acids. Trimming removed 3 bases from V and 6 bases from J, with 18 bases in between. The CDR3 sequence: CASSYESGRVGNEQFF. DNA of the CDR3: TGTGCCAGCAGTTATGAATCGGGAAGGGTTGGCAATGAGCAGTTCTTC.

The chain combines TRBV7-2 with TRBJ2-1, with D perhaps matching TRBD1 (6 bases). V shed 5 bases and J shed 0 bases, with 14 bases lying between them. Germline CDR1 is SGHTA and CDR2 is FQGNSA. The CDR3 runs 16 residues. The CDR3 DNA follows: TGTGCCAGCAGCCACACAGGGAGTAGCTCCTACAATGAGCAGTTCTTC. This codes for CASSHTGSSSYNEQFF.

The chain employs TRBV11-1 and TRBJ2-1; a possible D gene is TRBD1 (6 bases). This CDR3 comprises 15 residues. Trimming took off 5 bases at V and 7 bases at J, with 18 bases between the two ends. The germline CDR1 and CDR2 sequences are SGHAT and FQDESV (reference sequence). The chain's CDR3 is CASSGDMGIRNEQFF. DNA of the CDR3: TGTGCCAGCAGCGGGGACATGGGGATAAGGAATGAGCAGTTCTTC.

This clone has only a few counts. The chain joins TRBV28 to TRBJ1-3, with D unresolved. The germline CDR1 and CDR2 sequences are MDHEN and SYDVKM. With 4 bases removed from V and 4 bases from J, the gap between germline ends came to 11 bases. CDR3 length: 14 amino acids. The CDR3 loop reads CASSSLPGGNTIYF. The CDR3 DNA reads TGTGCCAGCAGTTCACTCCCGGGGGGAAACACCATATATTTT.

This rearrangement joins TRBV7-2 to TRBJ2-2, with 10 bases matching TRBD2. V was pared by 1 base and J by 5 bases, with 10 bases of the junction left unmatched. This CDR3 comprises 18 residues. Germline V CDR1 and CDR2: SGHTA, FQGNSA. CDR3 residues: CASSLVGLAGASTGELFF. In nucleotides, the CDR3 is TGTGCCAGCAGCTTAGTAGGGCTAGCGGGAGCTTCGACCGGGGAGCTGTTTTTT.

CDR3 sequence reads: CASSEVVRHSGEAFF. CDR3 nucleotides: TGTGCCAGCAGTGAAGTGGTCAGGCACTCGGGTGAAGCTTTCTTT. The chain recombines TRBV6-1 with TRBJ1-1; D is undetermined. Germline CDR1 and CDR2: MNHNS and SASEGT. Deletions cut 1 base from V and 7 bases from J, with 16 bases between. There are 15 residues in the CDR3.

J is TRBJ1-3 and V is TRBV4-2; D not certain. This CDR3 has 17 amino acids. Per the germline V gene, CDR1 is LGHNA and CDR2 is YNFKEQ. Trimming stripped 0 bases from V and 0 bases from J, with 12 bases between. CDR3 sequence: CASSQDWSYSSGNTIYF. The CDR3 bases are TGTGCCAGCAGCCAAGATTGGAGCTACAGCTCTGGAAACACCATATATTTT.

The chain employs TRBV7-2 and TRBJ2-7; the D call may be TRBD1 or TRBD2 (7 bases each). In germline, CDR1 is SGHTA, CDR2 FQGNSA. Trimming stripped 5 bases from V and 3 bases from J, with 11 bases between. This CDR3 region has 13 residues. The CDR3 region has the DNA TGTGCCAGCAGCCAGGGGGAGGGCTACGAGCAGTACTTC. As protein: CASSQGEGYEQYF.

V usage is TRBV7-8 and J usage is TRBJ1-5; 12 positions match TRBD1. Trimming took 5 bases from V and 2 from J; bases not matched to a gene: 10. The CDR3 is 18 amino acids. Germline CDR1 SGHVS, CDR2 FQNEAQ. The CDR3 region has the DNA TGTGCCAGCAGCGTTACCGGGACAGGGGGCCAGGGCAATCAGCCCCAGCATTTT. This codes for CASSVTGTGGQGNQPQHF.

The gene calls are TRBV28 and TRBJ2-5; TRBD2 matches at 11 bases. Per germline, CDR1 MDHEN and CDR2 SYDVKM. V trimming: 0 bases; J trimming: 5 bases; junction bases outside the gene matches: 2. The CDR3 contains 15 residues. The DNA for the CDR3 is TGTGCCAGCAGTTTATGGACTAGCGGGAAGGAGACCCAGTACTTC. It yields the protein CASSLWTSGKETQYF.

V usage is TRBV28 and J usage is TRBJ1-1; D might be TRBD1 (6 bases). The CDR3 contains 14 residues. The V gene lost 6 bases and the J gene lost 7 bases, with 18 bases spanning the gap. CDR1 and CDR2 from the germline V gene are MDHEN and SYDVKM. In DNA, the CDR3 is TGTGCCAGCAGCCCAGGGGCCTCCCGGGGTGAAGCTTTCTTT. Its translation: CASSPGASRGEAFF.